These 7 T cell receptor beta chains were sequenced from one sample in a study of shared clonotypes between healthy human individuals. Method: immunoSEQ multiplex PCR; TCRdb's copy keeps in-frame clones and lacks some. The top ten hold approximately 0.44% of the sample, which has approximately 1.5 million clones, 95% to 99% seen once. The sample consisted of naive CD4+ T cells sorted from blood. Subset indicated: CD45RA+ positively selected. These receptors were taken from a man in his thirties or forties in good health.

This clone showed up just once. J is TRBJ1-2 and V is TRBV27; TRBD1 matches at 7 bases. The CDR3 contains 14 residues. Germline V lookup: CDR1 MNHEY, CDR2 SMNVEV (reference sequence). The trim removed 3 bases at V and 5 bases at J, leaving 6 bases unmatched. CDR3: CASSFGDRAYGYTF. CDR3 coding DNA: TGTGCCAGCAGTTTTGGTGACAGGGCATATGGCTACACCTTC.

As for this clone: Different DNA sequences within this sample yield the same CDR3. This chain links TRBV4-3 with TRBJ2-7, with TRBD1 identical over 7 bases. Germline V lookup: CDR1 LGHNA, CDR2 YSLEER. Unmatched junction bases numbered 2, after V lost 1 base and J lost 2 bases. The CDR3 runs to 14 residues. The CDR3 is CASSQGDRAYEQYF. CDR3 nucleotide sequence: TGCGCCAGCAGCCAAGGGGACAGAGCCTACGAGCAGTACTTC.

The chain links TRBV28 to TRBJ2-1; 7 bases align to TRBD1. This CDR3 is 17 amino acids long. Trimming removed 3 bases from V and 0 bases from J; junction bases left unmatched: 8. Germline values: CDR1 MDHEN, CDR2 SYDVKM. In nucleotides, the CDR3 is TGTGCCAGCAGTTTCCCTAGGGGGCAGAGCTCCTACAATGAGCAGTTCTTC. This translates into CASSFPRGQSSYNEQFF.

CDR3 residues: CASSQDGSGSGESSYNEQFF. The CDR3 DNA follows: TGTGCCAGCAGCCAAGACGGGTCGGGTAGCGGGGAAAGCTCCTACAATGAGCAGTTCTTC. V gene TRBV4-2 combines with J gene TRBJ2-1; 8 bases fit TRBD2. Germline V gives CDR1 LGHNA, CDR2 YNFKEQ. The CDR3 is made up of 20 amino acids. J was trimmed by 0 bases and V by 0 bases; bases with no gene match: 13.

This clone appeared once. The chain combines TRBV5-1 with TRBJ1-3; 10 bases are a match to TRBD1. The CDR3 length is 16 residues. With 0 bases clipped from V and 2 bases from J, the junction kept 2 bases outside the gene matches. Per germline, CDR1 SGHRS and CDR2 YFSETQ. CDR3 protein: CASSLATGGTGNTIYF. CDR3 DNA sequence: TGCGCCAGCAGCTTGGCGACAGGGGGCACTGGAAACACCATATATTTT.

This clone has just one count. This rearrangement joins TRBV28 to TRBJ2-3, with D unresolved. V was trimmed by 3 bases and J by 1 base, leaving 5 bases between them. CDR3 length equals 13 residues. Germline CDR1 is MDHEN and CDR2 is SYDVKM. Here the CDR3 reads CASSFGGTDTQYF. Written as DNA, the CDR3 is TGTGCCAGCAGTTTTGGCGGCACAGATACGCAGTATTTT.

V gene TRBV5-6 combines with J gene TRBJ2-1, with 9 bases that match TRBD1. The CDR3 sequence is 16 residues long. J gave up 6 bases and V 4 bases, and 11 bases lay outside the gene matches. Germline V gene lookup returns CDR1 SGHDT and CDR2 YYEEEE. This CDR3 reads CASSQYTGGEFNEQFF. As DNA, the CDR3 is TGTGCCAGCAGCCAATACACAGGGGGCGAATTCAATGAGCAGTTCTTC.